The sample holds a few counts of the clone carrying this T cell receptor (beta chain). The antigen is not known. The data stem from a study of CD8 T cells in ankylosing spondylitis. Molecular-barcoded quantitative 5'-RACE produced these TCR beta libraries. TCRdb fed the 5' RACE reads into MiXCR, producing one record per CDR3 protein. The sample lists about 400,000 distinct CDR3 sequences; approximately 20% were seen once. Notes on the study in general: Previous work reported some of these motif variants in the synovial fluid and blood of reactive arthritis. The study identified a TCR beta motif of several highly homologous variants that appeared characteristic of ankylosing spondylitis blood.

CDR3 length equals 10 residues. The V and J ends lost 5 bases and 6 bases respectively, with 7 bases between them. Germline V CDR1 and CDR2: DFQATT, SNEGSKA (reference sequence). Sequencing input: blood, either unsorted or a sorted T cell fraction (not recorded which). The rearrangement joins TRBV20-1 to TRBJ1-1; D remains unclear. The receptor comes from a male donor with ankylosing spondylitis or in good health (not recorded which). This chain's CDR3 is CSAPRAEAFF. Written as DNA, the CDR3 is TGCAGTGCTCCCCGGGCTGAAGCTTTCTTT.